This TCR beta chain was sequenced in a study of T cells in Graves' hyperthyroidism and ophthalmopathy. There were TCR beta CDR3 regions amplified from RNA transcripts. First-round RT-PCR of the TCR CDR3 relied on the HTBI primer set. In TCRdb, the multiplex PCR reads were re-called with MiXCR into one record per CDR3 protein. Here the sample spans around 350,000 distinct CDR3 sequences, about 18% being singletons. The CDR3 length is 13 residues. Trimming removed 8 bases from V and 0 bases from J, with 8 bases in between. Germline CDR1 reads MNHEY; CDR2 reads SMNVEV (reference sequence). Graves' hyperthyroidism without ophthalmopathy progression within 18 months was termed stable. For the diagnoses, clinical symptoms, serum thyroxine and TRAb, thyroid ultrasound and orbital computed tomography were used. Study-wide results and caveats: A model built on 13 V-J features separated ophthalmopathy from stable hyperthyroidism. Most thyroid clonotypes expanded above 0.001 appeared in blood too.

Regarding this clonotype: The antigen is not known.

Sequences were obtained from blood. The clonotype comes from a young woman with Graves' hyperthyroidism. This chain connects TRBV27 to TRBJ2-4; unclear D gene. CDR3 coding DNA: TGTGCCAGCGGGATTCTAGCCAAAAACATTCAGTACTTC. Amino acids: CASGILAKNIQYF.